This T cell receptor beta chain was profiled in a study of T cell changes during pregnancy in multiple sclerosis. Using immunoSEQ multiplex PCR, the repertoire was profiled, and TCRdb retains in-frame clones only, with some absent. The sample holds 95,000 to 110,000 clones; about 90% are singletons and the top ten take 0.75% to 0.95%. CDR1 is GTSNPN, CDR2 SVGIG, per germline (reference sequence). This CDR3 contains 16 residues. V shed 4 bases, J shed 6 bases, and the junction held 16 bases outside the gene matches. This TCR was sampled from a female donor with multiple sclerosis, enrolled in a pregnancy study. This chain links TRBV30 with TRBJ1-2, with 8 bases fitting TRBD1. Sequences were derived from peripheral blood, sampled after pregnancy. The CDR3 nucleotides read TGTGCCTGGAAACCGCTCCGGGACAGGCAAAGCCATGGCTACACCTTC. Its protein product is CAWKPLRDRQSHGYTF.